Listed below are T cell receptor beta chains from one sample, sequenced in a study of T-cell memory formation after mild COVID-19. TCRdb redid the calling of the 5' RACE reads with MiXCR, one entry per CDR3 protein. The table records around 530,000 distinct CDR3 sequences, about a fifth of them present only once. The sequenced sample was PBMCs or a T cell subset sorted from them (not recorded which). The receptors here all came from an adult woman who had mild COVID-19 (a few samples of this study predate the infection). Cell type and time point are not known. CDR3s include the opening cysteine and the closing phenylalanine or tryptophan. D genes are given only for firm matches. Only part of the rows carry a size: once, few, many, or a class if the clone is expanded.

>TRBV30|TRBJ2-5|TRBD2|NA
CAWTPGGLAVETQYF
TGTGCCTGGACCCCGGGGGGACTAGCCGTGGAGACCCAGTACTTC
>TRBV5-1|TRBJ2-5|TRBD1|few
CASEGTGEETQYF
TGCGCCAGCGAAGGGACAGGGGAAGAGACCCAGTACTTC
>TRBV6-1|TRBJ2-1|NA|NA
CASAWFGSAGNEQFF
TGTGCCAGCGCATGGTTCGGGTCCGCGGGCAATGAGCAGTTCTTC
>TRBV20-1|TRBJ2-7|NA|few
CSASFSRGGTYEQYF
TGCAGTGCTAGTTTCTCGCGGGGAGGAACCTACGAGCAGTACTTC
>TRBV19|TRBJ1-3|NA|few
CASSISMSTGNTIYF
TGTGCCAGTAGTATCTCTATGAGTACTGGAAACACCATATATTTT
>TRBV7-9|TRBJ1-5|NA|many
CASSLDQPQHF
TGTGCCAGCAGCTTAGATCAGCCCCAGCATTTT
>TRBV5-1|TRBJ2-6|NA|NA
CASTFNPGANVLTF
TGCGCCAGCACCTTTAATCCTGGGGCCAACGTCCTGACTTTC
>TRBV7-9|TRBJ1-2|NA|NA
CASGMTGNHDGYTF
TGTGCCAGCGGAATGACAGGCAACCACGATGGCTACACCTTC
>TRBV6-4|TRBJ1-2|NA|NA
CASSDHYGYTF
TGTGCCAGCAGTGACCACTATGGCTACACCTTC
>TRBV29-1|TRBJ2-7|TRBD1|NA
CSVATDRVYYEQYF
TGCAGCGTTGCTACGGACAGGGTTTATTACGAGCAGTACTTC
>TRBV18|TRBJ2-7|TRBD2|NA
CASSSGLAGERGSEQYF
TGTGCCAGCTCATCCGGACTAGCGGGGGAGAGAGGGAGCGAGCAGTACTTC
>TRBV7-9|TRBJ2-1|TRBD1|NA
CASRSTDRDNEQFF
TGTGCCAGCAGGAGCACCGACAGGGACAATGAGCAGTTCTTC
>TRBV4-2|TRBJ2-1|TRBD2|few
CASSRGLAEPYNEQFF
TGTGCCAGCAGCCGCGGACTAGCGGAGCCTTACAATGAGCAGTTCTTC